Shown below are 2 T cell receptor beta chains from a single sample sequenced in a study of cytomegalovirus exposure and HLA in healthy donors. Method: immunoSEQ multiplex PCR; TCRdb's copy keeps in-frame clones and lacks some. Of 60,000 to 85,000 clones in the sample, approximately 95% were seen once. The source material was PBMCs. The receptors here all came from a man between 18 and 35 years old in good health and CMV-seropositive.

The V call is TRBV10-3, the J call TRBJ1-4; 7 bases line up with TRBD1. The trim removed 5 bases at V and 4 bases at J, leaving 4 bases unmatched. Germline loops: CDR1 ENHRY, CDR2 SYGVKD. This CDR3 is 14 amino acids long. The CDR3 region has the DNA TGTGCCATCAGTCTGACAGGGCTTAATGAAAAACTGTTTTTT. This gives the protein CAISLTGLNEKLFF.

This clone came up once. This rearrangement joins TRBV7-8 to TRBJ2-5; 8 positions match TRBD1. V shed 1 base and J 7 bases; nucleotides not matched to a gene: 11. Germline loops: CDR1 SGHVS, CDR2 FQNEAQ. The CDR3 loop spans 16 amino acids. The CDR3 DNA reads TGTGCCAGCAGCTTAGATTGGCCAGGGGGCTCGGGGACCCAGTACTTC. The encoded protein is CASSLDWPGGSGTQYF.